This TCR beta chain came from a study of blood T cell repertoires in COVID-19. Study processing details: Estimated nucleated cell counts came from reference gene primer amplification. Sequencing was performed with immunoSEQ multiplex PCR; in TCRdb, only in-frame clones are kept and a portion is missing. Clonal size and the V and J genes are those of that table, whereas D and trimming came from the DNA. Of some 200,000 clones listed, roughly 80% are singletons. The CDR3 has 16 residues. Trimming stripped 1 base from V and 2 bases from J, with 15 bases between. The germline gives CDR1 LNHNV, CDR2 YYDKDF (reference sequence).

The gene calls are TRBV15 and TRBJ2-7, with D possibly matching TRBD1 (6 bases). Sample: peripheral blood. The sequence was collected from a woman over 75 with active or convalescent COVID-19. The CDR3 DNA is TGTGCCACCAGCAGAGTGGGTGGCAGGGGCGCCTACGAGCAGTACTTC. Protein: CATSRVGGRGAYEQYF.